This T cell receptor beta chain was identified during a study of blood T cell repertoires in COVID-19. Only in-frame clones appear in the TCRdb table, and some are missing; sequencing was by immunoSEQ multiplex PCR. The sample consists of around 200,000 clones, around 84% of them appearing once. Germline trimming cut 5 bases from V and 3 bases from J; bases unmatched to any gene: 4. Germline V gene data show CDR1 as WNHNN and CDR2 as SYGVQD (reference sequence). The CDR3 is made up of 15 amino acids. This chain joins TRBV10-1 and TRBJ2-1; 10 bases fit TRBD2. The source of this sequence is a woman of 80 years or more with acute or convalescent COVID-19. Material: peripheral blood. CDR3 sequence reads: CASSRLAGLYNEQFF. The CDR3 bases are TGCGCCAGCAGTCGACTAGCGGGTCTCTACAATGAGCAGTTCTTC.